The 17 T cell receptor beta chains given below trace back to one sample, sequenced in a study of blood T cell repertoires in COVID-19. Only in-frame clones appear in the TCRdb table, and some are missing; sequencing was by immunoSEQ multiplex PCR. In the table there are 300,000 to 450,000 clones, approximately 87% of which are singletons. Sequencing was done on a sample of PBMCs or T cells enriched from blood (not recorded which). These receptor sequences come from a man between 35 and 55 years old in a cohort exposed to, infected with or recovered from COVID-19 (not recorded which).

The CDR3 here is CASSKRDFSEQYF. As DNA, the CDR3 is TGTGCCAGCAGTAAACGGGACTTTAGCGAGCAGTACTTC. This sequence joins TRBV27 and TRBJ2-7, with a possible D match to TRBD2 (6 bases). Trimming cost V 5 bases and J 6 bases, with 14 bases left between them. The length of the CDR3 is 13 residues. Per germline, CDR1 MNHEY and CDR2 SMNVEV (reference sequence).

V and J are TRBV5-6 and TRBJ2-7; 11 nucleotides match TRBD1. Unmatched junction bases numbered 18, after V lost 9 bases and J lost 7 bases. This CDR3 region has 16 residues. From germline, CDR1 is SGHDT and CDR2 YYEEEE. CDR3 sequence: CANGQGAAAGKFEQYF. The CDR3 DNA reads TGTGCCAACGGACAGGGGGCGGCTGCTGGAAAATTTGAGCAGTACTTC. The whole variable domain, filled in from reference TRBV5-6 and TRBJ2-7, reads DAGVTQSPTHLIKTRGQQVTLRCSPKSGHDTVSWYQQALGQGPQFIFQYYEEEERQRGNFPDRFSGHQFPNYSSELNVNALLLGDSALYLCANGQGAAAGKFEQYFGPGTRLTVT.

This sequence joins TRBV6-5 and TRBJ2-2; D gene ambiguous. Looked up from germline, CDR1 is MNHEY and CDR2 is SVGAGI. Trimming left V 2 bases short and J 6 bases short, with 4 bases between. This CDR3 spans 12 amino acids. In DNA, the CDR3 is TGTGCCAGCAGTTACCCGTCCGGGGAGCTGTTTTTT. Its translation: CASSYPSGELFF.

The J gene is TRBJ2-3, the V gene TRBV30, with 7 bases matching TRBD2. With V trimmed by 4 bases and J by 5 bases, 6 bases remained unmatched. Germline V gene lookup returns CDR1 GTSNPN and CDR2 SVGIG (reference sequence). CDR3 size: 13 residues. The CDR3 DNA follows: TGTGCCTGGACTAGCGGAGTGGGAGATACGCAGTATTTT. Residues: CAWTSGVGDTQYF.

The chain couples TRBV7-2 to TRBJ2-1, with 12 nucleotides matching TRBD2. The CDR3 totals 14 residues. Losses at the gene ends were 5 bases for V and 8 bases for J; bases not matched to a gene: 4. In germline, CDR1 is SGHTA, CDR2 FQGNSA. The CDR3: CASSEGLAGYEQFF. The CDR3 DNA reads TGTGCCAGCAGCGAGGGACTAGCGGGCTATGAGCAGTTCTTC.

This rearrangement joins TRBV7-2 to TRBJ2-2, with 15 nucleotides matching TRBD2. Germline loops: CDR1 SGHTA, CDR2 FQGNSA. With 4 bases clipped from V and 7 bases from J, the junction kept 7 bases outside the gene matches. This CDR3 region has 17 residues. The CDR3 region is CASSSGLAGGRSGELFF. DNA for the CDR3: TGTGCCAGCAGCTCTGGACTAGCGGGAGGGCGGAGCGGGGAGCTGTTTTTT.

The genes are TRBV7-2 and TRBJ1-6; TRBD1 matches at 10 bases. The CDR3 sequence is 15 residues long. Germline lookup yields CDR1 SGHTA and CDR2 FQGNSA. J lost 7 bases, V lost 2 bases, and 2 bases had no gene match. The CDR3 DNA is TGTGCCAGCAGCTTACGGACAGGGGGGAATTCACCCCTCCACTTT. This sequence encodes CASSLRTGGNSPLHF.

The V gene is TRBV3-1 (or the pseudogene TRBV3-2), the J gene TRBJ1-3; D remains unclear. Germline CDR1 is LGHDT and CDR2 is YNNKEL (reference sequence). V lost 4 bases to trimming and J lost 2 bases, with 15 bases between them. This CDR3 spans 16 amino acids. DNA of the CDR3: TGTGCCAGCAGCCTCTCATCTCGGGAGGCTGGAAACACCATATATTTT. Amino acids: CASSLSSREAGNTIYF.

This clone showed up just once. V usage is TRBV20-1 and J usage is TRBJ2-1; 7 bases map to TRBD2. Germline V gives CDR1 DFQATT, CDR2 SNEGSKA (reference sequence). J lost 7 bases, V lost 3 bases, and 6 bases had no gene match. CDR3 length equals 13 residues. CDR3 amino acids: CSASTGTKNEQFF. CDR3 nucleotides: TGCAGTGCTAGTACCGGGACTAAGAATGAGCAGTTCTTC.

The chain is built from TRBV6-5 and TRBJ2-7; 10 bases align to TRBD2. Germline trimming cut 6 bases from V and 2 bases from J; bases unmatched to any gene: 4. The CDR3 sequence is 14 residues long. The germline V gene encodes CDR1 MNHEY and CDR2 SVGAGI. CDR3 coding DNA: TGTGCCAGCAGAACCGGGACTAGCGCCTACGAGCAGTACTTC. This codes for CASRTGTSAYEQYF.

DNA of the CDR3: TGTGCCAGTAGTACACCGGGACAGGGCTATAGCAATCAGCCCCAGCATTTT. Its translation is CASSTPGQGYSNQPQHF. The rearrangement uses TRBV19 and TRBJ1-5; 9 bases line up with TRBD1. This CDR3 comprises 17 residues. CDR1 is LNHDA and CDR2 is SQIVND in the germline V gene (reference sequence). The V gene end was trimmed by 4 bases and the J gene end by 0 bases; junction bases not matched to a gene: 7.

This clone was seen just once. The V and J genes are TRBV27 and TRBJ2-1; 9 bases match TRBD1. Germline loops: CDR1 MNHEY, CDR2 SMNVEV (reference sequence). V shed 5 bases and J 8 bases; nucleotides not matched to a gene: 7. The CDR3 is 14 amino acids. This CDR3 reads CASSPPDRGDEQFF. CDR3 in DNA: TGTGCCAGCAGTCCGCCGGACAGGGGCGATGAGCAGTTCTTC.

The chain is built from TRBV5-1 and TRBJ2-3; 13 nucleotides agree with TRBD2. This CDR3 comprises 14 residues. V was clipped by 4 bases and J by 6 bases; unmatched bases: 2. CDR1 and CDR2 (germline): SGHRS, YFSETQ. The CDR3 DNA sequence: TGCGCCAGCAGCCGGACTAGCGGGGGTGATACGCAGTATTTT. Translating it yields CASSRTSGGDTQYF.

This clone was seen only once. This rearrangement joins TRBV30 to TRBJ2-2; 7 bases align to TRBD1. The CDR3 sequence is 17 residues long. Germline CDR1 is GTSNPN and CDR2 is SVGIG (reference sequence). Trimming removed 0 bases from V and 0 bases from J; junction bases left unmatched: 7. CDR3 sequence (DNA): TGTGCCTGGAGTGTTCCGGGACAGCCCCCGAACACCGGGGAGCTGTTTTTT. Translated: CAWSVPGQPPNTGELFF.

This chain links TRBV5-1 with TRBJ1-6; D unclear. Per the germline V gene, CDR1 is SGHRS and CDR2 is YFSETQ. The CDR3 runs to 15 residues. V shed 6 bases and J shed 7 bases, with 17 bases lying between them. CDR3 nucleotides: TGCGCCAGCATTCTCCGAGGGAGATGGAATTCACCCCTCCACTTT. It translates to CASILRGRWNSPLHF.

The V call is TRBV6-5, the J call TRBJ1-6; a weak D match, TRBD1 (5 bases). Germline CDR1 MNHEY, CDR2 SVGAGI. V was cut by 2 bases and J by 7 bases, with 6 bases left in between. This CDR3 contains 13 residues. CDR3 region: CASSYGANSPLHF. CDR3 in DNA: TGTGCCAGCAGTTACGGGGCAAATTCACCCCTCCACTTT.

V usage is TRBV30 and J usage is TRBJ1-6; D ambiguous. Germline CDR1 reads GTSNPN; CDR2 reads SVGIG (reference sequence). The CDR3 runs 13 residues. The V end was cut by 1 base, the J end by 4 bases, with 5 bases between. Written as DNA, the CDR3 is TGTGCCTGGAGTGAACAGTATAATTCACCCCTCCACTTT. This sequence encodes CAWSEQYNSPLHF.